This record looks at one TCR beta chain sequence and its context. This PCR relied on a set of 60 Vbeta primers and 13 Jbeta primers. Sequencing was performed with immunoSEQ multiplex PCR; in TCRdb, only in-frame clones are kept and a portion is missing. The table includes about 150,000 clones, around 85% detected once. These data come from a study of cytomegalovirus exposure and HLA in healthy donors. Across the study: The study's early data release held about 77 million unique TCRs from HLA-typed donors.

The J segment lost 6 bases and the V segment lost 6 bases, leaving 2 bases of the junction unmatched. Looked up from germline, CDR1 is DFQATT and CDR2 is SNEGSKA (reference sequence). The CDR3 extends over 11 amino acids. The chain links TRBV20-1 to TRBJ2-3, with 8 bases lining up with TRBD1. Source material: PBMCs. The sequence was collected from a woman aged 30 to 39 in good health and CMV-seronegative. CDR3 sequence reads: CSAGTGDTQYF. CDR3 nucleotide sequence: TGCAGTGCAGGGACAGGCGATACGCAGTATTTT.